The entry below gives a single TCR beta chain sequence along with its context. V was shortened by 6 bases and J by 8 bases, with 14 bases between the two germline ends. This CDR3 region has 13 residues. Germline V CDR1 and CDR2: SGHRS, YFSETQ. Original processing notes: Amplification of reference gene primers provided the estimated nucleated cell counts. TCRdb's copy holds only in-frame clones and misses some; the assay was immunoSEQ multiplex PCR. That table supplies the V and J calls and clone size; D and trimming were determined from the DNA. Here the sample spans 200,000 to 250,000 clones, roughly 87% being singletons. The sample originates from a study of blood T cell repertoires in COVID-19. Study-wide background: Samples taken during acute and convalescent COVID-19 were collected in the United States, Italy and Spain. The analysed material was cDNA or gDNA that came from T cells, B-cell-depleted T cells, or PBMCs.

The gene calls are TRBV5-1 and TRBJ1-4; tentative D call: TRBD1 (5 bases). This TCR came from a man between 35 and 55 years old with active or convalescent COVID-19. What was sequenced was peripheral blood. CDR3 in DNA: TGCGCCAGCACCAAGGGGCATGGGGAAAAACTGTTTTTT. Amino acid sequence: CASTKGHGEKLFF.